The next 18 T cell receptor beta chains were all read from a single sample in a study of T-cell memory formation after mild COVID-19. MiXCR, applied by TCRdb to the 5' RACE reads, yields one record per CDR3 protein. Among about 200,000 distinct CDR3 sequences, around 18% were seen once, and the ten largest hold 2.4%. The specimen was PBMCs or a T cell subset sorted from them (not recorded which). The receptors were gathered from an adult woman who had mild COVID-19 (a few samples of this study predate the infection). Cell type and time point are not known.

This rearrangement joins TRBV12-3 or TRBV12-4 to TRBJ1-2; no clear D gene. CDR3 size: 12 residues. The V end lost 5 bases, the J end lost 8 bases, and 12 bases lay between the germline ends. CDR3 loop: CASSASIGGYTF. The CDR3 nucleotides read TGTGCCAGCAGTGCCTCTATTGGGGGCTACACCTTC.

The rearrangement links TRBV6-6 to TRBJ1-1, with 8 nucleotides matching TRBD1. The CDR3 runs to 15 residues. J gave up 1 base and V 5 bases, and 6 bases lay outside the gene matches. Germline loops: CDR1 MNHNY, CDR2 SVGAGI (reference sequence). This chain's CDR3 is CASSQITGGNTEAFF. Here the CDR3 DNA reads TGTGCCAGCAGTCAAATTACAGGGGGGAACACTGAAGCTTTCTTT.

The sample holds a few counts of this clonotype. The rearrangement joins TRBV20-1 to TRBJ2-1; 11 bases align to TRBD1. The CDR3 runs 14 residues. V was clipped by 5 bases and J by 8 bases; unmatched bases: 8. The germline V gene encodes CDR1 DFQATT and CDR2 SNEGSKA (reference sequence). In nucleotides, the CDR3 is TGCAGTGCTCGTCCTGGACAGGGGGCCCATGAGCAGTTCTTC. Protein product: CSARPGQGAHEQFF.

The J gene is TRBJ2-5, the V gene TRBV7-6; the match to TRBD2 covers 10 bases. Germline trimming cut 1 base from V and 2 bases from J; bases unmatched to any gene: 4. The CDR3 runs to 16 residues. The germline gives CDR1 SGHVS, CDR2 FNYEAQ. CDR3 nucleotide sequence: TGTGCCAGCAGCTTAGGAGTAGCGGGAGGACAAGAGACCCAGTACTTC. Residues: CASSLGVAGGQETQYF.

V gene TRBV6-1 combines with J gene TRBJ1-1, with D hard to call. There are 13 residues in the CDR3. The V and J ends lost 5 bases and 7 bases respectively, with 14 bases between them. In germline, CDR1 is MNHNS, CDR2 SASEGT. Here the CDR3 DNA reads TGTGCCAGCAGTCGAACCGATCAGAATGAAGCTTTCTTT. Protein: CASSRTDQNEAFF.

In this sample, this clonotype turned up a few times. The V call is TRBV5-5, the J call TRBJ1-6; D is perhaps TRBD1 (5 bases). In germline, CDR1 is SGHKS, CDR2 YYEKEE (reference sequence). This CDR3 spans 15 amino acids. The V and J ends lost 5 bases and 8 bases respectively, with 17 bases between them. The CDR3 bases are TGTGCCAGCAGACGTGGGCCAGGGAATGATTCACCCCTCCACTTT. Translated, it gives CASRRGPGNDSPLHF. Based on the CDR3 plus reference TRBV5-5 and TRBJ1-6, the full variable domain is DAGVTQSPTHLIKTRGQQVTLRCSPISGHKSVSWYQQVLGQGPQFIFQYYEKEERGRGNFPDRFSARQFPNYSSELNVNALLLGDSALYLCASRRGPGNDSPLHFGNGTRLTVT.

This clonotype was seen a few times. The CDR3 DNA follows: TGTGCCAGCAGCCAAGAAATCCTACAGGGGGCGAATGGAAACACCATATATTTT. Translated, it gives CASSQEILQGANGNTIYF. The chain has TRBV3-1 and TRBJ1-3; 9 bases align to TRBD1. This CDR3 has 18 residues. CDR1 LGHDT and CDR2 YNNKEL come from the germline V gene (reference sequence). J lost 3 bases, V lost 0 bases, and 9 bases had no gene match.

This rearrangement joins TRBV7-3 to TRBJ2-7; D is unresolved. This CDR3 is built from 13 residues. Deletions cut 5 bases from V and 5 bases from J, with 13 bases between. Germline V lookup: CDR1 SGHTA, CDR2 FQGTGA. Here the CDR3 DNA reads TGTGCCAGCAGCCCCCGCGGAACCCACGAGCAGTACTTC. It yields the protein CASSPRGTHEQYF.

This chain joins TRBV18 and TRBJ2-1; D not certain. CDR1 KGHSH and CDR2 LQKENI come from the germline V gene. The CDR3 covers 16 residues. V lost 5 bases to trimming and J lost 5 bases, with 19 bases between them. The CDR3 nucleotides are TGTGCCAGCTCATCCGTCCAGGTTTGGGGAAACAATGAGCAGTTCTTC. This encodes CASSSVQVWGNNEQFF.

In its sample, this clonotype was seen a few times. The chain links TRBV28 to TRBJ1-2; D is perhaps TRBD1 (6 bases). CDR3 size: 17 residues. From germline, CDR1 is MDHEN and CDR2 SYDVKM. V lost 5 bases to trimming and J lost 4 bases, with 23 bases between them. The CDR3 bases are TGTGCCAGCAGTCGGGCCGATCGGGGGGCAACTAGCTATGGCTACACCTTC. This encodes CASSRADRGATSYGYTF.

This clonotype has only a few counts. V is TRBV12-3 or TRBV12-4 and J is TRBJ1-3, with unresolved D. The CDR3 is made up of 13 amino acids. V lost 5 bases to trimming and J lost 2 bases, with 7 bases between them. CDR3 sequence reads: CASSPRAGNTIYF. In DNA form, the CDR3 reads TGTGCCAGCAGTCCCCGGGCTGGAAACACCATATATTTT.

The rearrangement uses TRBV7-2 and TRBJ2-2; D unclear. CDR1 and CDR2 from the germline V gene are SGHTA and FQGNSA. Deletions cut 2 bases from V and 2 bases from J, with 6 bases between. The CDR3 runs 14 residues. CDR3: CASSLYRNTGELFF. For the CDR3, the DNA is TGTGCCAGCAGCTTATATAGAAACACCGGGGAGCTGTTTTTT.

V and J are TRBV7-3 and TRBJ1-5; the match to TRBD1 covers 8 bases. V shed 5 bases and J 1 base; nucleotides not matched to a gene: 16. The CDR3 consists of 19 residues. CDR1 and CDR2 from the germline V gene are SGHTA and FQGTGA. Here the CDR3 reads CASSVGSGQGDSSNQPQHF. The CDR3 DNA follows: TGTGCCAGCAGCGTAGGATCCGGACAGGGTGACTCGAGCAATCAGCCCCAGCATTTT.

V usage is TRBV6-6 and J usage is TRBJ1-2; weak D call: TRBD1 (5 bases). The CDR3 covers 16 residues. Per the germline V gene, CDR1 is MNHNY and CDR2 is SVGAGI (reference sequence). V was clipped by 5 bases and J by 0 bases, with 16 bases between them. CDR3 nucleotides: TGTGCCAGCAGTCCGAGGACGGGACGGTCTAACTATGGCTACACCTTC. Translating it yields CASSPRTGRSNYGYTF.

As regards this clonotype: The junction and the germline gene differ at one end; a read error may be behind it. The gene calls are TRBV5-1 and TRBJ2-7; D gene unclear. The CDR3 has 13 residues. In germline, CDR1 is SGHRS, CDR2 YFSETQ. The CDR3 DNA reads as TGCGCCAGCAGCTTGGCCGAATTAGGAGACCTTAACTTC. Protein: CASSLAELGDLNF.

The chain links TRBV12-3 or TRBV12-4 to TRBJ2-5; D is possibly TRBD2 (6 bases). The CDR3 covers 15 residues. V was cut by 1 base and J by 4 bases, with 13 bases left in between. The CDR3 region has the DNA TGTGCCAGCAGTTTAGTTTTGGGGGGATCAGAGACCCAGTACTTC. Translated: CASSLVLGGSETQYF.

By sample share, this clonotype is medium-sized. A read error may produce the germline difference seen at one junction end. DNA for the CDR3: TGTGCCAGCGGCTTGACCCCCTACACAGATACGCAGTATTTT. Its protein is CASGLTPYTDTQYF. The J gene is TRBJ2-3, the V gene TRBV7-8; D uncertain. The length of the CDR3 is 14 residues. Germline V gives CDR1 SGHVS, CDR2 FQNEAQ.

This clonotype was seen a few times. The V call is TRBV20-1, the J call TRBJ2-3; D remains unclear. The CDR3 is made up of 12 amino acids. CDR1 and CDR2 (germline): DFQATT, SNEGSKA (reference sequence). The ends were cut back, 3 bases at V and 4 bases at J, with 8 bases in the middle. CDR3 bases: TGCAGTGCTAGGGCGATGGCAGATACGCAGTATTTT. It translates to CSARAMADTQYF.